This entry lists 23 T cell receptor beta chains sequenced from one sample in a study of blood T cell repertoires in COVID-19. TCRdb's table, derived via immunoSEQ multiplex PCR, lists solely in-frame clones and lacks some. This table holds about 190,000 clones, around 84% found once. Input material: PBMCs or T cells enriched from blood (not recorded which). The origin of the receptors is a young woman who had recovered from COVID-19.

In regard to this clone: The same CDR3 is also encoded by other DNA sequences in this sample. This chain joins TRBV3-1 (or the pseudogene TRBV3-2) and TRBJ2-1; D gene ambiguous. V was clipped by 4 bases and J by 3 bases, with 7 bases between them. The CDR3 runs 13 residues. Germline V lookup: CDR1 LGHDT, CDR2 YNNKEL (reference sequence). DNA of the CDR3: TGTGCCAGCAGCCCCCGTCTCTACAATGAGCAGTTCTTC. It yields the protein CASSPRLYNEQFF.

The chain joins TRBV5-4 to TRBJ1-4, with 9 bases matching TRBD1. Germline trimming cut 4 bases from V and 8 bases from J; bases unmatched to any gene: 9. Per the germline V gene, CDR1 is SGHNT and CDR2 is YYREEE (reference sequence). This CDR3 is 15 amino acids long. DNA for the CDR3: TGTGCCAGCAGCCTCATGGGACAGGGAGACGAAAAACTGTTTTTT. Protein product: CASSLMGQGDEKLFF.

J is TRBJ2-1 and V is TRBV6-5; 8 nucleotides line up with TRBD1. The CDR3 spans 15 residues. Germline V gene sequence: CDR1 MNHEY, CDR2 SVGAGI. The trim removed 0 bases at V and 7 bases at J, leaving 5 bases unmatched. The CDR3 loop is CASSYSRTGRNEQFF. The CDR3 nucleotides are TGTGCCAGCAGTTACTCGAGGACAGGGAGGAATGAGCAGTTCTTC.

The CDR3 spells CATRGGEYEQYF. For the CDR3, the DNA is TGTGCCACCAGAGGGGGCGAATACGAGCAGTACTTC. The chain carries TRBV15 and TRBJ2-7; 7 bases line up with TRBD1. CDR3 length: 12 amino acids. The V and J ends lost 6 bases and 4 bases, in that order; junction bases with no gene match: 3. Germline V CDR1 and CDR2: LNHNV, YYDKDF (reference sequence).

CDR3 DNA sequence: TGTGCCAGCAGCTTGGGCCGGGACAGGGCTACAGATACGCAGTATTTT. It specifies CASSLGRDRATDTQYF. J is TRBJ2-3 and V is TRBV5-4, with 9 nucleotides matching TRBD1. The germline gives CDR1 SGHNT, CDR2 YYREEE (reference sequence). CDR3 length: 16 residues. V shed 0 bases, J shed 3 bases, and the junction held 5 bases outside the gene matches.

The chain carries TRBV28 and TRBJ2-1, with 10 bases aligning to TRBD2. V shed 11 bases, J shed 4 bases, and the junction held 11 bases outside the gene matches. The germline V gene has CDR1 MDHEN and CDR2 SYDVKM. This CDR3 comprises 15 residues. The CDR3: CAHGSALAGYNEQFF. CDR3 in DNA: TGTGCCCACGGGAGTGCACTAGCGGGGTACAATGAGCAGTTCTTC.

The chain links TRBV5-5 to TRBJ2-5, with 8 nucleotides matching TRBD1. J was trimmed by 2 bases and V by 3 bases; bases with no gene match: 15. This CDR3 has 18 residues. Germline lookup yields CDR1 SGHKS and CDR2 YYEKEE (reference sequence). CDR3 sequence: CASSSLLLTGGIQETQYF. CDR3 DNA sequence: TGTGCCAGCAGCTCCCTCCTACTTACAGGGGGGATACAAGAGACCCAGTACTTC.

This rearrangement joins TRBV7-2 to TRBJ2-7, with D unclear. Germline V gene lookup returns CDR1 SGHTA and CDR2 FQGNSA. The ends were cut back, 0 bases at V and 1 base at J, with 7 bases in the middle. This CDR3 is 14 amino acids long. The CDR3, as DNA: TGTGCCAGCAGCTTAGCTGGCGGATCCTACGAGCAGTACGTC. This encodes CASSLAGGSYEQYV.

In DNA form, the CDR3 reads TGTGCCAGCAGTTTGGGCGGGGGGGCGGCAGATACGCAGTATTTT. This codes for CASSLGGGAADTQYF. This chain links TRBV28 with TRBJ2-3; 9 bases are a match to TRBD2. Germline V gene lookup returns CDR1 MDHEN and CDR2 SYDVKM. V was clipped by 3 bases and J by 4 bases; unmatched bases: 5. The CDR3 is 15 residues long.

The CDR3 protein is CASLKDQGATEAFF. CDR3 DNA sequence: TGTGCCAGTCTCAAGGACCAGGGGGCCACTGAAGCTTTCTTT. The chain couples TRBV19 to TRBJ1-1, with 8 positions matching TRBD1. The CDR3 has 14 residues. With V trimmed by 8 bases and J by 4 bases, 9 bases remained unmatched. Germline CDR1 is LNHDA and CDR2 is SQIVND (reference sequence).

The table lists this clone with a count of one. Other nucleotide sequences from this sample produce the same CDR3. The chain has TRBV27 and TRBJ1-5; the D gene is possibly TRBD1 (5 bases). V was shortened by 3 bases and J by 1 base, with 7 bases between the two germline ends. Germline assignment: CDR1 MNHEY and CDR2 SMNVEV (reference sequence). CDR3 length: 14 amino acids. For the CDR3, the DNA is TGTGCCAGCAGTTTCGGGGGGAGCAATCAGCCCCAGCATTTT. It codes for CASSFGGSNQPQHF.

The chain is built from TRBV19 and TRBJ2-1; 14 positions match TRBD2. The CDR3 runs to 16 residues. The junction had 4 bases not matched to a gene; V was cut back by 6 bases and J by 3 bases. From germline, CDR1 is LNHDA and CDR2 SQIVND (reference sequence). DNA of the CDR3: TGTGCCAGTAGCCTCGGGACTAGCGGGAGCTACAATGAGCAGTTCTTC. As protein: CASSLGTSGSYNEQFF.

The chain employs TRBV27 and TRBJ2-1, with D uncertain. Germline V gene sequence: CDR1 MNHEY, CDR2 SMNVEV (reference sequence). The CDR3 spans 15 residues. V lost 4 bases, J lost 0 bases, and 10 bases lay in between. CDR3 sequence (DNA): TGTGCCAGCAGTTACGTCCCGAGCTCCTACAATGAGCAGTTCTTC. It encodes CASSYVPSSYNEQFF.

The chain is built from TRBV27 and TRBJ1-2; 7 bases match TRBD1. Germline loops: CDR1 MNHEY, CDR2 SMNVEV (reference sequence). The CDR3 has 15 residues. V was pared by 6 bases and J by 0 bases, with 7 bases of the junction left unmatched. For the CDR3, the DNA is TGTGCCAGCAGCCCAGGACAGGAGACTAACTATGGCTACACCTTC. Residues: CASSPGQETNYGYTF.

The rearrangement joins TRBV9 to TRBJ2-5; tentative D call: TRBD1 (5 bases). This CDR3 contains 15 residues. In germline, CDR1 is SGDLS, CDR2 YYNGEE. Trimming took 1 base from V and 1 from J, leaving 11 bases between them. This CDR3 reads CASSVSQGLQETQYF. CDR3 sequence (DNA): TGTGCCAGCAGCGTATCCCAGGGCCTCCAAGAGACCCAGTACTTC.

In its sample, this clone was seen once. Other DNA sequences in this specimen translate into the identical CDR3. The chain combines TRBV5-5 with TRBJ1-1; tentative D call: TRBD1 (5 bases). The V end lost 5 bases, the J end lost 0 bases, and 11 bases lay between the germline ends. This CDR3 has 14 residues. CDR1 is SGHKS, CDR2 YYEKEE, per germline (reference sequence). The CDR3 DNA reads as TGTGCCAGCAGTCTCGGGGACTTGAACACTGAAGCTTTCTTT. Translating gives CASSLGDLNTEAFF. The whole variable domain, remainder taken from reference TRBV5-5 and TRBJ1-1, is DAGVTQSPTHLIKTRGQQVTLRCSPISGHKSVSWYQQVLGQGPQFIFQYYEKEERGRGNFPDRFSARQFPNYSSELNVNALLLGDSALYLCASSLGDLNTEAFFGQGTRLTVV.

This chain joins TRBV3-1 (or the pseudogene TRBV3-2) and TRBJ2-7; D not certain. The V end was cut by 3 bases, the J end by 3 bases, with 3 bases between. This CDR3 has 11 amino acids. Germline V gene lookup returns CDR1 LGHDT and CDR2 YNNKEL (reference sequence). CDR3 sequence reads: CASSHGYEQYF. The CDR3 DNA follows: TGTGCCAGCAGCCACGGCTACGAGCAGTACTTC.

This clone showed up just a few times. V and J are TRBV4-2 and TRBJ1-1, with D perhaps TRBD1 (5 bases). CDR1 is LGHNA and CDR2 is YNFKEQ in the germline V gene. V was trimmed by 5 bases and J by 3 bases, leaving 16 bases between them. CDR3 size: 15 residues. In nucleotides, the CDR3 is TGTGCCAGCAGCAGGCGGGGGAGAGAGGACACTGAAGCTTTCTTT. Translated: CASSRRGREDTEAFF.

This clone was found many times. The chain uses TRBV28 and TRBJ2-1; 11 nucleotides match TRBD1. The V gene's germline CDR1 is MDHEN and CDR2 SYDVKM. Losses at the gene ends were 6 bases for V and 6 bases for J; bases not matched to a gene: 4. This CDR3 is 14 amino acids long. Written as DNA, the CDR3 is TGTGCCAGCAGGCCGGGACAGGGGGTCAATGAGCAGTTCTTC. Translating it yields CASRPGQGVNEQFF. The whole variable domain, remainder taken from reference TRBV28 and TRBJ2-1, is DVKVTQSSRYLVKRTGEKVFLECVQDMDHENMFWYRQDPGLGLRLIYFSYDVKMKEKGDIPEGYSVSREKKERFSLILESASTNQTSMYLCASRPGQGVNEQFFGPGTRLTVL.

The chain recombines TRBV14 with TRBJ2-3; the match to TRBD1 covers 7 bases. Germline CDR1 and CDR2: SGHDN and FVKESK. V dropped 2 bases and J dropped 4; count of bases not matched to a gene: 0. CDR3 length: 13 amino acids. CDR3 DNA: TGTGCCAGCAGCCAACAGGGGGCAGATACGCAGTATTTT. Its translation: CASSQQGADTQYF.

J is TRBJ1-6 and V is TRBV5-1; D not certain. The CDR3 is 13 residues long. The germline V gene has CDR1 SGHRS and CDR2 YFSETQ. The V gene lost 0 bases and the J gene lost 7 bases, with 5 bases spanning the gap. The CDR3 region is CASSLVTNSPLHF. CDR3 DNA sequence: TGCGCCAGCAGCTTGGTAACAAATTCACCCCTCCACTTT.

The CDR3 region is CASSFLSGTGNQPQHF. The DNA of the CDR3 is TGTGCCAGCAGCTTTTTGAGTGGGACAGGGAATCAGCCCCAGCATTTT. The rearrangement links TRBV7-8 to TRBJ1-5; 9 bases match TRBD1. V lost 3 bases to trimming and J lost 4 bases; unmatched junction nucleotides: 7. The V gene's germline CDR1 is SGHVS and CDR2 FQNEAQ. The CDR3 runs to 16 residues.

This clone was detected a few times. The genes are TRBV7-8 and TRBJ1-2; perhaps TRBD1 as D (6 bases). Germline values: CDR1 SGHVS, CDR2 FQNEAQ. The ends were cut back, 0 bases at V and 2 bases at J, with 13 bases in the middle. This CDR3 contains 16 residues. As DNA, the CDR3 is TGTGCCAGCAGCTTAGCGTTAGGGGGGGCCAACTATGGCTACACCTTC. It specifies CASSLALGGANYGYTF. The full variable domain, in which reference TRBV7-8 and TRBJ1-2 provide the parts outside the CDR3, is GAGVSQSPRYKVAKRGQDVALRCDPISGHVSLFWYQQALGQGPEFLTYFQNEAQLDKSGLPSDRFFAERPEGSVSTLKIQRTQQEDSAVYLCASSLALGGANYGYTFGSGTRLTVV.